The rows below give T cell receptor beta chains drawn from one sample of a study of CD8 T cells in Susac syndrome. Each CDR3 protein gets one entry after TCRdb re-called the immunoSEQ multiplex PCR reads with MiXCR. This sample carries hundreds of thousands of distinct CDR3 sequences, more than 85% of them seen once, and the ten largest clones take about 0.13%. The sequencing sample was made of CD8+ T cells from PBMCs. The receptors were gathered from a human donor with multiple sclerosis. Both conserved end residues are part of each CDR3. Each record gives: D gene, V gene, CDR3 length, J gene, CDR3 protein, CDR3 DNA. A D gene is named only where the DNA matches it firmly.

TRBD1	TRBV2	16	TRBJ1-1	CASSEGQGEANTEAFF	TGTGCCAGCAGTGAGGGACAGGGCGAGGCGAACACTGAAGCTTTCTTT
-	TRBV19	14	TRBJ2-1	CASSIRVSYNEQFF	TGTGCCAGTAGTATTCGGGTCTCCTACAATGAGCAGTTCTTC
TRBD1	TRBV28	14	TRBJ1-4	CASRTGTGNEKLFF	TGTGCCAGCAGGACCGGGACAGGGAATGAAAAACTGTTTTTT
-	TRBV19	16	TRBJ2-7	CASSKPRGASTYEQYF	TGTGCCAGTAGTAAACCACGGGGGGCATCCACCTACGAGCAGTACTTC
TRBD2	TRBV18	18	TRBJ2-7	CASSPTVASGRSSYEQYF	TGTGCCAGCTCACCTACCGTGGCTAGCGGGAGATCCTCCTACGAGCAGTACTTC
-	TRBV11-2	12	TRBJ1-2	CASSSGQLGYTF	TGTGCCAGCAGCTCCGGACAACTTGGCTACACCTTC
-	TRBV4-3	15	TRBJ2-7	CASSQDSGDAYEQYF	TGCGCCAGCAGCCAAGATTCGGGAGACGCCTACGAGCAGTACTTC
TRBD2	TRBV29-1	15	TRBJ2-7	CSVGGTSGKFGEQYF	TGCAGCGTTGGAGGGACTAGCGGGAAGTTCGGCGAGCAGTACTTC
TRBD2	TRBV13	17	TRBJ2-3	CASSGPGLADGTDTQYF	TGTGCCAGCAGCGGACCTGGACTAGCGGACGGCACAGATACGCAGTATTTT
TRBD2	TRBV15	13	TRBJ2-5	CATRGDYLETQYF	TGTGCCACCAGGGGGGACTATTTAGAGACCCAGTACTTC
-	TRBV30	12	TRBJ1-3	CALTPSGNTIYF	TGTGCCCTAACCCCCTCTGGAAACACCATATATTTT
-	TRBV20-1	12	TRBJ2-1	CSANRPGNEQFF	TGCAGTGCTAACAGGCCAGGCAATGAGCAGTTCTTC
-	TRBV5-6	13	TRBJ2-7	CASSLHPGYEQYF	TGTGCCAGCAGCTTGCATCCGGGGTACGAGCAGTACTTC
TRBD2	TRBV18	14	TRBJ2-1	CASCYWEGYNEQFF	TGTGCCAGCTGCTACTGGGAGGGATACAATGAGCAGTTCTTC
-	TRBV29-1	17	TRBJ1-2	CSVEDFGTGVLNYGYTF	TGCAGCGTTGAAGATTTCGGAACAGGAGTCCTTAACTATGGCTACACCTTC
-	TRBV2	17	TRBJ2-1	CASSEFSGRSSYNEQFF	TGTGCCAGCAGTGAGTTTAGCGGCCGGAGCTCCTACAATGAGCAGTTCTTC
-	TRBV20-1	16	TRBJ2-1	CSARDQGGTWYNEQFF	TGCAGTGCTAGAGATCAGGGCGGGACCTGGTACAATGAGCAGTTCTTC
TRBD1	TRBV13	15	TRBJ2-7	CASSPRGQGRYEQYF	TGTGCCAGCAGCCCTAGGGGACAGGGGAGATACGAGCAGTACTTC